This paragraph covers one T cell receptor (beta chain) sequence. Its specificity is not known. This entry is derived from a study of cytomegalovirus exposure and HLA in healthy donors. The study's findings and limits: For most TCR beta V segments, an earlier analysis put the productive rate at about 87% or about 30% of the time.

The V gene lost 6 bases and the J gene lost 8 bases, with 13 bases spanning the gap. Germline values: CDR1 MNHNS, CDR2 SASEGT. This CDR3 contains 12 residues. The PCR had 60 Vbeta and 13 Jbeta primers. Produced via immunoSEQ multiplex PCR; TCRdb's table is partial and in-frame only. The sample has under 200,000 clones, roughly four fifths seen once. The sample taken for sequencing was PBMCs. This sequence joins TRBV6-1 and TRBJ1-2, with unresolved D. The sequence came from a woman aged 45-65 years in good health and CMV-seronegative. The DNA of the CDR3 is TGTGCCAGCAGCCCACGGGCGGGCGGCTACACCTTC. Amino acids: CASSPRAGGYTF.